Below, 15 T cell receptor beta chains from the same sample are listed, as sequenced in a study of response to subunit inactivated influenza vaccine. MiXCR, run by TCRdb on the RT-PCR reads, gives a single entry per CDR3 protein. In the table there are a few hundred thousand distinct CDR3 sequences, more than 9% of which are singletons. The sample here was non-naive T cells sorted from PBMCs, taken 14 days before vaccination. Receptors were obtained from a man over 45 who received an inactivated influenza vaccine.

The chain carries TRBV15 and TRBJ2-1, with TRBD2 matching 8 bases. Germline CDR1 is LNHNV and CDR2 is YYDKDF (reference sequence). The V gene end was trimmed by 7 bases and the J gene end by 5 bases; junction bases not matched to a gene: 10. The CDR3 runs to 15 residues. CDR3: CATTRSGRSNNEQFF. The CDR3 DNA is TGTGCCACCACCAGGAGCGGGAGATCTAACAATGAGCAGTTCTTC.

This clonotype was observed a few times. The chain combines TRBV20-1 with TRBJ2-7, with D perhaps assigned TRBD1 or TRBD2 (6 bases each). Germline loops: CDR1 DFQATT, CDR2 SNEGSKA (reference sequence). The length of the CDR3 is 14 residues. With 0 bases removed from V and 6 bases from J, the gap between germline ends came to 15 bases. Here the CDR3 reads CSARDTRGGIEQYF. The CDR3 DNA sequence: TGCAGTGCTAGAGATACCAGGGGAGGAATCGAGCAGTACTTC.

V is TRBV7-9 and J is TRBJ2-3; 7 bases map to TRBD1. Germline loops: CDR1 SEHNR, CDR2 FQNEAQ (reference sequence). The CDR3 is made up of 15 amino acids. Unmatched junction bases numbered 5, after V lost 3 bases and J lost 2 bases. The CDR3 region is CASSLGQRLTDTQYF. As DNA, the CDR3 is TGTGCCAGCAGCTTGGGACAGAGACTCACAGATACGCAGTATTTT.

This clonotype was recorded a few times. The chain has TRBV15 and TRBJ2-3; D is undetermined. V lost 0 bases to trimming and J lost 2 bases, with 9 bases between them. This CDR3 region has 15 residues. Germline V gene sequence: CDR1 LNHNV, CDR2 YYDKDF (reference sequence). The CDR3 sequence is CATSRDGRTTDTQYF. The CDR3 coding sequence is TGTGCCACCAGCAGAGACGGACGGACCACAGATACGCAGTATTTT.

This rearrangement joins TRBV24-1 to TRBJ2-1; D could derive from TRBD1 or TRBD2 (5 bases each). Germline CDR1 and CDR2: KGHDR and SFDVKD. CDR3 length: 16 amino acids. V lost 4 bases, J lost 4 bases, and 16 bases lay in between. The CDR3, as DNA: TGTGCCACCAGTGACCAGGGACGGATAAATTACAATGAGCAGTTCTTC. Translated: CATSDQGRINYNEQFF.

This clonotype was counted a few times. This chain joins TRBV2 and TRBJ2-5; D may be TRBD1 (5 bases). Germline CDR1 is SNHLY and CDR2 is FYNNEI. V shed 4 bases and J shed 6 bases, with 18 bases lying between them. The length of the CDR3 is 15 residues. CDR3 nucleotide sequence: TGTGCCAGCAGTGGGACAACGTACCTCCCAAAGACCCAGTACTTC. It specifies CASSGTTYLPKTQYF.

V usage is TRBV4-2 and J usage is TRBJ2-7; D may be TRBD1 or TRBD2 (5 bases each). The CDR3 totals 13 residues. Trimming removed 1 base at V and 6 bases at J, with 10 bases between. CDR1 LGHNA and CDR2 YNFKEQ come from the germline V gene. Written as DNA, the CDR3 is TGTGCCAGCAGCCAAGGAGGGGCTTCCGAGCAGTACTTC. This codes for CASSQGGASEQYF.

This clonotype was picked up many times. The chain uses TRBV29-1 and TRBJ1-2; D is unresolved. The V and J ends lost 4 bases and 5 bases respectively, with 11 bases between them. Germline V gene lookup returns CDR1 SQVTM and CDR2 ANQGSEA. There are 12 residues in the CDR3. In DNA form, the CDR3 reads TGCAGCGTTGCGTCCGGGGATTATGGCTACACCTTC. This sequence encodes CSVASGDYGYTF. Drawing the rest from reference TRBV29-1 and TRBJ1-2, the complete variable domain is SAVISQKPSRDICQRGTSLTIQCQVDSQVTMMFWYRQQPGQSLTLIATANQGSEATYESGFVIDKFPISRPNLTFSTLTVSNMSPEDSSIYLCSVASGDYGYTFGSGTRLTVV.

This chain joins TRBV20-1 and TRBJ2-3; D is perhaps TRBD2 (5 bases). CDR3 length: 13 amino acids. Trimming left V 6 bases short and J 4 bases short, with 14 bases between. Germline CDR1 is DFQATT and CDR2 is SNEGSKA (reference sequence). CDR3 bases: TGCAGTGCAACCCTCGGGCGGGCAGATACGCAGTATTTT. Encoded protein: CSATLGRADTQYF.

This clonotype was seen many times. The rearrangement links TRBV28 to TRBJ2-4; TRBD1 agrees at 7 bases. V dropped 4 bases and J dropped 1; count of bases not matched to a gene: 7. CDR3 length: 16 residues. Germline CDR1 reads MDHEN; CDR2 reads SYDVKM. CDR3 sequence: CASSSPTGAAKNIQYF. DNA for the CDR3: TGTGCCAGCAGTTCGCCTACAGGGGCGGCCAAAAACATTCAGTACTTC.

This clonotype was seen more than once but under ten times. The V gene is TRBV5-1, the J gene TRBJ2-5; 7 positions match TRBD1. CDR3 length equals 13 residues. The junction had 4 bases not matched to a gene; V was cut back by 3 bases and J by 5 bases. CDR1 is SGHRS and CDR2 is YFSETQ in the germline V gene. The CDR3: CASSSGQAETQYF. The CDR3 DNA reads TGCGCCAGCAGCTCTGGACAGGCGGAGACCCAGTACTTC.

About this clonotype: A clone one base away is much larger, so this may be a read error. V is TRBV13 and J is TRBJ2-7; no reliable D call. Germline V gene lookup returns CDR1 PRHDT and CDR2 FYEKMQ (reference sequence). With 5 bases removed from V and 1 base from J, the gap between germline ends came to 9 bases. The CDR3 is 13 residues long. The CDR3 DNA is TGTGCCAGCAGCGAAGCTAGTTCCTACGAGCAGTACTTC. It codes for CASSEASSYEQYF.

This sequence joins TRBV12-3 or TRBV12-4 and TRBJ2-2; D perhaps matches TRBD2 (6 bases). This CDR3 spans 14 amino acids. Trimming left V 5 bases short and J 7 bases short, with 14 bases between. The CDR3 loop reads CASSRILASGELFF. The CDR3 DNA reads as TGTGCCAGCAGTCGAATACTAGCTAGCGGGGAGCTGTTTTTT.

This chain joins TRBV11-2 and TRBJ2-3, with 10 bases fitting TRBD2. Looked up from germline, CDR1 is SGHAT and CDR2 is FQNNGV. The CDR3 loop spans 18 amino acids. V was clipped by 3 bases and J by 4 bases; unmatched bases: 13. The CDR3 protein is CASSFRPSSGRAPDTQYF. CDR3 coding DNA: TGTGCCAGCAGCTTCCGCCCGTCGAGCGGGAGGGCCCCAGATACGCAGTATTTT.

The chain is built from TRBV6-1 and TRBJ2-2; tentative D call: TRBD1 (6 bases). CDR1 MNHNS and CDR2 SASEGT come from the germline V gene. V was clipped by 6 bases and J by 3 bases, with 14 bases between them. The CDR3 consists of 15 residues. CDR3 amino acids: CASRPPGDHTGELFF. The CDR3 bases are TGTGCCAGCAGGCCACCAGGGGACCACACCGGGGAGCTGTTTTTT.